This T cell receptor (beta chain) came from a study of human thymus T cells. The protocol was immunoSEQ multiplex PCR, while the TCRdb copy is restricted to in-frame clones and leaves out a portion. This sample has 40,000 to 45,000 clones, with about 93% found just once. Per the germline V gene, CDR1 is PRHDT and CDR2 is FYEKMQ (reference sequence). The junction had 0 bases not matched to a gene; V was cut back by 1 base and J by 1 base. CDR3 size: 15 residues. The sequence came from a boy younger than two with a congenital heart defect but otherwise immunologically healthy. The chain joins TRBV13 to TRBJ2-1, with 8 nucleotides matching TRBD2. Sequences were obtained from blood. In nucleotides, the CDR3 is TGTGCCAGCAGCTTAGCGGGGGGGTCCTACAATGAGCAGTTCTTC. Its protein product is CASSLAGGSYNEQFF.